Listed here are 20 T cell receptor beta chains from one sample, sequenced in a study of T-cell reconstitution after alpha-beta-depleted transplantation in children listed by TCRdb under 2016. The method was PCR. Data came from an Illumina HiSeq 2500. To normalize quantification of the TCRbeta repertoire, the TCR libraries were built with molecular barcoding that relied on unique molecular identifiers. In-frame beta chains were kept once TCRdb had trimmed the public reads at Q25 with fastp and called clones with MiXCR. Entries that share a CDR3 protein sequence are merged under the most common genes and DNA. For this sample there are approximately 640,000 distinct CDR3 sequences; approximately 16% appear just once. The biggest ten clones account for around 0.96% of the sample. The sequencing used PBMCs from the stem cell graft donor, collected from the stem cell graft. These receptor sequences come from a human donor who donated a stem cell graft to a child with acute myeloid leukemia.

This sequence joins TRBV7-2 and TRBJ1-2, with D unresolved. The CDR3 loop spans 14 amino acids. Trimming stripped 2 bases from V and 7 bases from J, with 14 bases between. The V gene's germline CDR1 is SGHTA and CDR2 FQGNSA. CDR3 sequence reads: CASSLSWATGGYTF. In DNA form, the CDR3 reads TGTGCCAGCAGCTTATCTTGGGCGACCGGTGGCTACACCTTC.

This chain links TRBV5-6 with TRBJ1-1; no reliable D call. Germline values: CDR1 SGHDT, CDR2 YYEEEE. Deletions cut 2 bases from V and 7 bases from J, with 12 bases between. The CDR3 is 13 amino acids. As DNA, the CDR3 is TGTGCCAGCAGCTTCGGGGTAGGAGGTGAAGCTTTCTTT. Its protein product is CASSFGVGGEAFF.

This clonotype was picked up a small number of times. For the CDR3, the DNA is TGTGCCAGCAGTTTATTTGGTACCGTAGGCGATGAGCAGTTCTTC. The encoded protein is CASSLFGTVGDEQFF. V and J are TRBV27 and TRBJ2-1; no clear D. In germline, CDR1 is MNHEY, CDR2 SMNVEV (reference sequence). Trimming took 1 base from V and 8 from J, leaving 15 bases between them. This CDR3 region has 15 residues.

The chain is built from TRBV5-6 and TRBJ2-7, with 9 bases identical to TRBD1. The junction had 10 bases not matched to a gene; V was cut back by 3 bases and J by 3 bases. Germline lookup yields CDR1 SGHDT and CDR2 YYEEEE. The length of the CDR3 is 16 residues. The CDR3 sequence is CASSWFPGQGNYEQYF. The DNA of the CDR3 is TGTGCCAGCAGCTGGTTTCCGGGACAGGGAAACTACGAGCAGTACTTC.

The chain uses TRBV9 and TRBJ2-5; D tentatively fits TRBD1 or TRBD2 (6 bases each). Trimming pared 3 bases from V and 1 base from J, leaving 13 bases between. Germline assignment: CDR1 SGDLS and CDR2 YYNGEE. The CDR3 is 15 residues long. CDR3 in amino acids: CASSGGGLLQETQYF. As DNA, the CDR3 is TGTGCCAGCAGCGGAGGGGGACTCCTCCAAGAGACCCAGTACTTC.

The CDR3 spells CASSLYGGTYTEAFF. The CDR3 DNA reads TGTGCCAGCAGTTTATACGGGGGGACCTACACTGAAGCTTTCTTT. V and J are TRBV28 and TRBJ1-1; perhaps TRBD1 as D (5 bases). The V gene lost 1 base and the J gene lost 3 bases, with 12 bases spanning the gap. The CDR3 sequence is 15 residues long. CDR1 and CDR2 (germline): MDHEN, SYDVKM.

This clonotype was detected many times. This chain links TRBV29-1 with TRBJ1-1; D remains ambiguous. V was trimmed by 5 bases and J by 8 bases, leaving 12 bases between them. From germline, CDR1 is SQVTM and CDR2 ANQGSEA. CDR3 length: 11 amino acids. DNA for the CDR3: TGCAGCGTTTCCACCGGACGGGAAGCTTTCTTT. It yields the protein CSVSTGREAFF.

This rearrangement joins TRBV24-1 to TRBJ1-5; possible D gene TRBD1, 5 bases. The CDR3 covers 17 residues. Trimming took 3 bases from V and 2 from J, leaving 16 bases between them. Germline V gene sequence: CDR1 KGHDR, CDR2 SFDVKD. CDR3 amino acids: CATSDPAGTGGNQPQHF. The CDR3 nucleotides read TGTGCCACCAGTGATCCGGCGGGGACGGGAGGCAATCAGCCCCAGCATTTT.

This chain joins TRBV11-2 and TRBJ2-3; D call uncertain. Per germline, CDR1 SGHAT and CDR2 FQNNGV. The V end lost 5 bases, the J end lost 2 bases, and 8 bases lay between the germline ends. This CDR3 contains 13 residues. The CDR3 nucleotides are TGTGCCAGCAGCATCCCGATCACAGATACGCAGTATTTT. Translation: CASSIPITDTQYF.

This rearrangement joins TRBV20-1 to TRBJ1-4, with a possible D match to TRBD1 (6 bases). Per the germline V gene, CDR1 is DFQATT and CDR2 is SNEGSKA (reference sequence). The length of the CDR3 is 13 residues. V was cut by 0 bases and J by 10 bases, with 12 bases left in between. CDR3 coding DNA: TGCAGTGCTAGAGATGAAACCAGGGGAAAACTGTTTTTT. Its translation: CSARDETRGKLFF.

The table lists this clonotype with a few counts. CDR3 DNA sequence: TGCAGTGCTATGATGGGGACCGGGGAGCTGTTTTTT. It translates to CSAMMGTGELFF. The chain recombines TRBV20-1 with TRBJ2-2; unclear D gene. The CDR3 runs to 12 residues. CDR1 DFQATT and CDR2 SNEGSKA come from the germline V gene (reference sequence). V lost 4 bases, J lost 5 bases, and 8 bases lay in between.

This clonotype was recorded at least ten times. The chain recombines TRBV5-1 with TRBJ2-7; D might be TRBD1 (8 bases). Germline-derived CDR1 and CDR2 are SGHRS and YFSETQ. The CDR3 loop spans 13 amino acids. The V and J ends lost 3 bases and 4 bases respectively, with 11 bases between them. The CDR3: CASSSQGGYEQYF. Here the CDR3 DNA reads TGCGCCAGCAGCTCACAGGGGGGGTACGAGCAGTACTTC.

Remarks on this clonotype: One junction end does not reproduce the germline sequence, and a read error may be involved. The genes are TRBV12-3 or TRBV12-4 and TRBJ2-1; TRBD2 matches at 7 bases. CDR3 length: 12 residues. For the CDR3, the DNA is TGTGCCAGCAGTCGGGACTACAATGACCAGTTCTTC. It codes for CASSRDYNDQFF.

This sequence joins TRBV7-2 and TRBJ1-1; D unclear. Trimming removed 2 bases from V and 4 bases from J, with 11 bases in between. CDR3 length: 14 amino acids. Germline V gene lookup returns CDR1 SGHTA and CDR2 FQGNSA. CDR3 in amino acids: CASSLRSRRTEAFF. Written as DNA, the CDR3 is TGTGCCAGCAGCTTAAGGTCCCGGCGCACTGAAGCTTTCTTT. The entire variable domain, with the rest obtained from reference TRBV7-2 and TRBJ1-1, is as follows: GAGVSQSPSNKVTEKGKDVELRCDPISGHTALYWYRQSLGQGLEFLIYFQGNSAPDKSGLPSDRFSAERTGGSVSTLTIQRTQQEDSAVYLCASSLRSRRTEAFFGQGTRLTVV.

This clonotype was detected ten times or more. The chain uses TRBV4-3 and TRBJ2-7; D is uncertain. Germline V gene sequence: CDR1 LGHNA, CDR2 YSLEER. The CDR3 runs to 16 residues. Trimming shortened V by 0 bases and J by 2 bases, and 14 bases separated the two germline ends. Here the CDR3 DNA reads TGCGCCAGCAGCCAAGATTCGCCAGACCGCACCTACGAGCAGTACTTC. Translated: CASSQDSPDRTYEQYF.

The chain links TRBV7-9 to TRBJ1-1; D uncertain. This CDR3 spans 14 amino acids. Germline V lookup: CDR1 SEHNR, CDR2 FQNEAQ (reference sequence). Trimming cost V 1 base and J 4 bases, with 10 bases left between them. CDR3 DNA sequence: TGTGCCAGCAGCTTAGTCGTTGAGGGCACTGAAGCTTTCTTT. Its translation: CASSLVVEGTEAFF.

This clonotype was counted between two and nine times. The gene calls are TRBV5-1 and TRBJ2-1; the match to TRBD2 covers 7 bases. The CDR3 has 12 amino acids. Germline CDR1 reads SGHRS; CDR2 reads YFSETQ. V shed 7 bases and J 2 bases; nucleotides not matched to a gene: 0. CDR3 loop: CASGLAYNEQFF. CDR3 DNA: TGCGCCAGCGGACTAGCCTACAATGAGCAGTTCTTC.

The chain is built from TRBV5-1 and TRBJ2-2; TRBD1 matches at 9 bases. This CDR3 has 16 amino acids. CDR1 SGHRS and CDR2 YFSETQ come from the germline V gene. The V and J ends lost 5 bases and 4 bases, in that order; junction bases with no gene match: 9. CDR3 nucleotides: TGCGCCAGCAGACCTCCGGGACAGGGAGTCACCGGGGAGCTGTTTTTT. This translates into CASRPPGQGVTGELFF.

As DNA, the CDR3 is TGCAGTGCTAGAGATGTCAGAAGCTCCTACGAGCAGTACGTC. Residues: CSARDVRSSYEQYV. The rearrangement uses TRBV20-1 and TRBJ2-7; D call uncertain. This CDR3 contains 14 residues. CDR1 is DFQATT, CDR2 SNEGSKA, per germline (reference sequence). The ends were cut back, 0 bases at V and 0 bases at J, with 9 bases in the middle.

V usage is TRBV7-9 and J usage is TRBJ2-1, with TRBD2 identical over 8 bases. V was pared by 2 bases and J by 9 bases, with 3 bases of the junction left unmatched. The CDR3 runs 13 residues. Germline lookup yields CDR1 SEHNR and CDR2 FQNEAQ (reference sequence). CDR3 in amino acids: CASSLTGGREQFF. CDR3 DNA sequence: TGTGCCAGCAGCTTAACGGGGGGGCGTGAGCAGTTCTTC.